Each of the 15 T cell receptor beta chains below was sequenced from the same sample in a study of blood T cell repertoires in COVID-19. Profiling relied on immunoSEQ multiplex PCR, and the TCRdb table lists in-frame clones only, not all of them. Of around 330,000 clones detected, roughly 90% appear once; the ten largest clones hold around 2.6%. The material sequenced was PBMCs or T cells enriched from blood (not recorded which). These receptors came from a man in his sixties who had recovered from COVID-19.

This clone was seen a single time. V is TRBV2 and J is TRBJ1-4; no firm D call. Trimming took 8 bases from V and 5 from J, leaving 12 bases between them. The CDR3 extends over 13 amino acids. CDR1 is SNHLY and CDR2 is FYNNEI in the germline V gene. In DNA form, the CDR3 reads TGTGCCAGCCGTAAAGCGGAGAATGAAAAACTGTTTTTT. Residues: CASRKAENEKLFF.

The gene calls are TRBV5-4 and TRBJ1-5; TRBD1 is a possible D gene (5 bases). CDR1 and CDR2 (germline): SGHNT, YYREEE (reference sequence). The CDR3 is made up of 13 amino acids. Between the trimmed V and J ends, which lost 2 bases and 7 bases, there was a span of 10 bases. CDR3: CASSFGGEQPQHF. CDR3 bases: TGTGCCAGCAGCTTTGGGGGGGAGCAGCCCCAGCATTTT. Full variable domain (remainder filled in from reference TRBV5-4 and TRBJ1-5): ETGVTQSPTHLIKTRGQQVTLRCSSQSGHNTVSWYQQALGQGPQFIFQYYREEENGRGNFPPRFSGLQFPNYSSELNVNALELDDSALYLCASSFGGEQPQHFGDGTRLSIL.

CDR3 protein: CASSPRIQETQYF. The CDR3 DNA reads as TGTGCCAGTAGCCCGAGAATCCAAGAGACCCAGTACTTC. V is TRBV19 and J is TRBJ2-5; D is undetermined. This CDR3 is 13 amino acids long. The germline V gene has CDR1 LNHDA and CDR2 SQIVND (reference sequence). V dropped 6 bases and J dropped 1 base, with 9 bases sitting between them.

The rearrangement joins TRBV19 to TRBJ1-1; no definite D call. V was clipped by 6 bases and J by 0 bases, with 14 bases between them. Germline loops: CDR1 LNHDA, CDR2 SQIVND (reference sequence). This CDR3 has 15 amino acids. CDR3 in amino acids: CASSRRSRLNTEAFF. The CDR3 region has the DNA TGTGCCAGTAGCCGCCGCTCGCGTCTGAACACTGAAGCTTTCTTT.

J is TRBJ1-5 and V is TRBV7-9; 8 positions agree with TRBD1. The J segment lost 7 bases and the V segment lost 5 bases, leaving 7 bases of the junction unmatched. The CDR3 spans 14 residues. Germline V gene data show CDR1 as SEHNR and CDR2 as FQNEAQ (reference sequence). The CDR3 DNA follows: TGTGCCAGCAGCCCGCTGACAGGGGCACAGCCCCAGCATTTT. Its translation: CASSPLTGAQPQHF.

The chain joins TRBV20-1 to TRBJ1-1; TRBD1 aligns across 12 bases. Germline V gene lookup returns CDR1 DFQATT and CDR2 SNEGSKA (reference sequence). V trimming: 3 bases; J trimming: 10 bases; junction bases outside the gene matches: 6. The length of the CDR3 is 13 residues. CDR3 protein: CSASSGTGGLAFF. Here the CDR3 DNA reads TGCAGTGCTAGTTCCGGGACAGGGGGCCTAGCTTTCTTT.

The chain joins TRBV3-1 (or the pseudogene TRBV3-2) to TRBJ2-2, with D unclear. CDR3 size: 15 residues. The V gene's germline CDR1 is LGHDT and CDR2 YNNKEL (reference sequence). V lost 4 bases to trimming and J lost 1 base, with 10 bases between them. CDR3 DNA: TGTGCCAGCAGCCCCCCGGTTCGGAACACCGGGGAGCTGTTTTTT. Its protein product is CASSPPVRNTGELFF.

The chain employs TRBV7-9 and TRBJ1-4; possibly TRBD1 for D (6 bases). CDR3 size: 14 residues. V was pared by 4 bases and J by 6 bases, with 12 bases between. Germline V CDR1 and CDR2: SEHNR, FQNEAQ (reference sequence). The CDR3 region has the DNA TGTGCCAGCAGCTCCCGGGGGGGCGATGAAAAACTGTTTTTT. Protein product: CASSSRGGDEKLFF.

This clone appeared a few times. The chain combines TRBV7-3 with TRBJ2-1, with 9 bases lining up with TRBD2. Germline V CDR1 and CDR2: SGHTA, FQGTGA. V shed 5 bases, J shed 0 bases, and the junction held 14 bases outside the gene matches. The CDR3 consists of 19 residues. The CDR3, as DNA: TGTGCCAGCAGCCCTCGGGCGGGGGGGACAGCCAGCTCCTACAATGAGCAGTTCTTC. It encodes CASSPRAGGTASSYNEQFF. Drawing the rest from reference TRBV7-3 and TRBJ2-1, the complete variable domain is GAGVSQTPSNKVTEKGKYVELRCDPISGHTALYWYRQSLGQGPEFLIYFQGTGAADDSGLPNDRFFAVRPEGSVSTLKIQRTERGDSAVYLCASSPRAGGTASSYNEQFFGPGTRLTVL.

V gene TRBV30 combines with J gene TRBJ2-2; 7 nucleotides match TRBD1. The CDR3 has 14 residues. V trimming: 2 bases; J trimming: 5 bases; junction bases outside the gene matches: 5. Germline CDR1 is GTSNPN and CDR2 is SVGIG (reference sequence). CDR3: CAWSLTGVTGELFF. The CDR3 bases are TGTGCCTGGAGTCTAACAGGGGTGACCGGGGAGCTGTTTTTT.

The chain combines TRBV13 with TRBJ2-7; 8 nucleotides align to TRBD2. Losses at the gene ends were 2 bases for V and 2 bases for J; bases not matched to a gene: 8. The CDR3 totals 16 residues. Germline V gene sequence: CDR1 PRHDT, CDR2 FYEKMQ (reference sequence). The CDR3 region is CASSLRASGRTYEQYF. The CDR3 DNA reads as TGTGCCAGCAGCTTAAGGGCTAGCGGGCGTACCTACGAGCAGTACTTC. Full variable domain (outside the CDR3, taken from reference TRBV13 and TRBJ2-7): AAGVIQSPRHLIKEKRETATLKCYPIPRHDTVYWYQQGPGQDPQFLISFYEKMQSDKGSIPDRFSAQQFSDYHSELNMSSLELGDSALYFCASSLRASGRTYEQYFGPGTRLTVT.

V gene TRBV4-2 combines with J gene TRBJ1-3, with a weak D call TRBD1 (6 bases). Germline CDR1 LGHNA, CDR2 YNFKEQ. Trimming removed 0 bases from V and 4 bases from J, with 10 bases in between. This CDR3 has 15 amino acids. The chain's CDR3 is CASSQDWGLGNTIYF. DNA of the CDR3: TGTGCCAGCAGCCAAGATTGGGGGCTCGGAAACACCATATATTTT.

With respect to this clone: In the same sample, other DNA sequences code for this CDR3. The V gene is TRBV5-4, the J gene TRBJ2-7; possible D gene TRBD2, 5 bases. CDR1 and CDR2 (germline): SGHNT, YYREEE (reference sequence). This CDR3 has 13 amino acids. Trimming removed 1 base from V and 3 bases from J, with 8 bases in between. The CDR3 DNA sequence: TGTGCCAGCAGCTTGCGGGGAAGCTACGAGCAGTACTTC. It is translated as CASSLRGSYEQYF.

This clone was seen just once. The CDR3: CAISELWALNTEAFF. The CDR3 DNA sequence: TGTGCCATCAGTGAACTTTGGGCACTGAACACTGAAGCTTTCTTT. V is TRBV10-3 and J is TRBJ1-1; the D is unclear. The CDR3 contains 15 residues. Deletions cut 3 bases from V and 0 bases from J, with 11 bases between. Germline CDR1 reads ENHRY; CDR2 reads SYGVKD.

This chain joins TRBV3-1 (or the pseudogene TRBV3-2) and TRBJ1-1, with a tentative D call TRBD1 (6 bases). CDR1 is LGHDT and CDR2 is YNNKEL in the germline V gene (reference sequence). CDR3 length equals 16 residues. Between the trimmed V and J ends, which lost 4 bases and 3 bases, there was a span of 18 bases. The CDR3, as DNA: TGTGCCAGCAGCCCGACTCTTACAGGGTATCACACTGAAGCTTTCTTT. This gives the protein CASSPTLTGYHTEAFF.